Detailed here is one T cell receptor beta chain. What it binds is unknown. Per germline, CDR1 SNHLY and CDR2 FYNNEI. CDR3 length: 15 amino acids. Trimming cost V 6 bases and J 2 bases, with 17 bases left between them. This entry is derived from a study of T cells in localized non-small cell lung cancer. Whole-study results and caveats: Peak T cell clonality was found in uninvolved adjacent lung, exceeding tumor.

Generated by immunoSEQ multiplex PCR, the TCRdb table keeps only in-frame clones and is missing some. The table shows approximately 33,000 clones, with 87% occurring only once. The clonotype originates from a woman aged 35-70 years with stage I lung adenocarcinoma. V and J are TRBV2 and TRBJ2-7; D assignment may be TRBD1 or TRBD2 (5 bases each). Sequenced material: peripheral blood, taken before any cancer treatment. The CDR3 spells CASSNAGTYTYEQYF. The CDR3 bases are TGTGCCAGCAGCAACGCCGGGACCTATACCTACGAGCAGTACTTC. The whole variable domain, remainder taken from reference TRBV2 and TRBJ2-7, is EPEVTQTPSHQVTQMGQEVILRCVPISNHLYFYWYRQILGQKVEFLVSFYNNEISEKSEIFDDQFSVERPDGSNFTLKIRSTKLEDSAMYFCASSNAGTYTYEQYFGPGTRLTVT.